This entry is about one TCR beta chain. The antigen is not known. Germline trimming cut 4 bases from V and 4 bases from J; bases unmatched to any gene: 5. Germline V gives CDR1 SGHAT, CDR2 FQNNGV. The CDR3 is 15 amino acids. Sequencing used immunoSEQ multiplex PCR; TCRdb keeps in-frame clones, though not all of them. Here the sample spans more than 100,000 clones, 93% being singletons. The data belong to a study of graft-versus-host responses after intestinal transplantation. The overall study: All recipients got anti-thymocyte globulin induction, then tacrolimus and steroids for approximately 3 years.

Study results and limitations: GvH clone levels peaked in circulation, and this peak was associated with early post-transplant HvG declines. High graft-versus-host to host-versus-graft clonal ratios were found in allografts of patients who had graft-donor T cell macrochimerism. There were GvH clones found in recipient marrow, and some of them appeared first in ileum or blood.

The sequence was collected from a human donor who received an intestinal transplant. The chain employs TRBV11-2 and TRBJ2-3; 10 bases are shared with TRBD1. Sequenced here: unstimulated CD8+ T cells sorted from spleen or lymph node cells, sampled before intestinal transplant. CDR3 sequence (DNA): TGTGCCAGCAGCTCGACAGGGGGCGAAGCAGATACGCAGTATTTT. This translates into CASSSTGGEADTQYF.